This T cell receptor beta chain was sequenced for a study of patients and donors after allogeneic stem cell transplantation. With 5 bases removed from V and 4 bases from J, the gap between germline ends came to 8 bases. This CDR3 region has 13 residues. The germline gives CDR1 MDHEN, CDR2 SYDVKM. TCRdb re-derived calls from the RT-PCR reads in MiXCR, one entry per CDR3 protein. The data hold tens of thousands of distinct CDR3 sequences, with around 5% observed a single time. This clonotype was seen repeatedly, ten times or more. This sequence was found in a human donor who was either an allogeneic HSCT recipient or a stem cell or donor lymphocyte infusion donor (not recorded which). It is not recorded whose cells these are; they may come from a transplant donor. Sequencing input: blood, either unsorted or a sorted T cell fraction (not recorded which). This sequence joins TRBV28 and TRBJ2-2; no firm D call. This CDR3 reads CASSTPATGELFF. In DNA form, the CDR3 reads TGTGCCAGCAGTACTCCGGCCACCGGGGAGCTGTTTTTT. Combining the CDR3 with reference TRBV28 and TRBJ2-2 gives the whole variable domain DVKVTQSSRYLVKRTGEKVFLECVQDMDHENMFWYRQDPGLGLRLIYFSYDVKMKEKGDIPEGYSVSREKKERFSLILESASTNQTSMYLCASSTPATGELFFGEGSRLTVL.